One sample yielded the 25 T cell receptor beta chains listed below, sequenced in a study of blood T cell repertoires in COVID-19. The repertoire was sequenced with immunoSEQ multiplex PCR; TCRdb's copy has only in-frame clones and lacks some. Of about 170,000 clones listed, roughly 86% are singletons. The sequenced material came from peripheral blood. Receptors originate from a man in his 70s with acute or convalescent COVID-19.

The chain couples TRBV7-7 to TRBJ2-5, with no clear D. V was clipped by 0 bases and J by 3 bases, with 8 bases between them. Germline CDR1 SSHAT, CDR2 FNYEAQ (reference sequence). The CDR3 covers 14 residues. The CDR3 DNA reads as TGTGCCAGCAGCTTAGCCCTCTCGGAAGAGACCCAGTACTTC. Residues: CASSLALSEETQYF.

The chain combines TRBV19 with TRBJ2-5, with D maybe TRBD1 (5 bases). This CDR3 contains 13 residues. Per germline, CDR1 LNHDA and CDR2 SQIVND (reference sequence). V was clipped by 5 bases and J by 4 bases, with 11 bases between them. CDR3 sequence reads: CASSVIRGETQYF. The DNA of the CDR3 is TGTGCCAGTAGTGTAATAAGGGGAGAGACCCAGTACTTC.

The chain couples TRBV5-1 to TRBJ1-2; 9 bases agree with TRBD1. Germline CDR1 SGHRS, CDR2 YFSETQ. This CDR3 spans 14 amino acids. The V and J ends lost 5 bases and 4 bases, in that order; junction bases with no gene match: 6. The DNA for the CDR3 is TGCGCCAGCAGTGGACAGGGGCAGCTCTATGGCTACACCTTC. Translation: CASSGQGQLYGYTF. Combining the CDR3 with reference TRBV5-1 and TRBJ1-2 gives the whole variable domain KAGVTQTPRYLIKTRGQQVTLSCSPISGHRSVSWYQQTPGQGLQFLFEYFSETQRNKGNFPGRFSGRQFSNSRSEMNVSTLELGDSALYLCASSGQGQLYGYTFGSGTRLTVV.

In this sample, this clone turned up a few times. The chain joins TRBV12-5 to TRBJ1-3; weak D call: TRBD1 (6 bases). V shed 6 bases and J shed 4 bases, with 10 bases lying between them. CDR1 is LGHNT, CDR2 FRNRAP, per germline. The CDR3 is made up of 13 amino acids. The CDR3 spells CASGTGIGNTIYF. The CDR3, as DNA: TGTGCTAGTGGAACAGGGATCGGAAACACCATATATTTT.

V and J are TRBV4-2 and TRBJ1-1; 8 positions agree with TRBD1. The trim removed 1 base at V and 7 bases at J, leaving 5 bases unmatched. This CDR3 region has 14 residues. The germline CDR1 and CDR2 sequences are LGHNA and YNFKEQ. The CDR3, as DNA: TGTGCCAGCAGCCAAGTCACAGGGGGGGATGAAGCTTTCTTT. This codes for CASSQVTGGDEAFF.

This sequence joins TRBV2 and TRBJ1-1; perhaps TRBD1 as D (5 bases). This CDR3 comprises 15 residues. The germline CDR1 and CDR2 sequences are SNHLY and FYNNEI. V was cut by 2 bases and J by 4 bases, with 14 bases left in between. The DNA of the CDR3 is TGTGCCAGCAGTGAAAGTCGGGGGGTTCTCACTGAAGCTTTCTTT. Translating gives CASSESRGVLTEAFF.

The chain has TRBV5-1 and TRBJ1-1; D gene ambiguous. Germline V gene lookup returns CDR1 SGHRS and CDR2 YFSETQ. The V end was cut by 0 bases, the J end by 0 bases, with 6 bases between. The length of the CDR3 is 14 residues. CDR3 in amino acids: CASSLGSMNTEAFF. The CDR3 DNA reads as TGCGCCAGCAGCTTGGGGAGCATGAACACTGAAGCTTTCTTT.

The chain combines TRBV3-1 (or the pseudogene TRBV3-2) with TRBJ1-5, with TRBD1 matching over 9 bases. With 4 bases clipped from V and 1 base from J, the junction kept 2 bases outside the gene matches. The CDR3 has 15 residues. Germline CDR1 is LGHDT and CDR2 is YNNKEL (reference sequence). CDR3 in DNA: TGTGCCAGCAGCCTCGGACAGGGGAGCAATCAGCCCCAGCATTTT. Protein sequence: CASSLGQGSNQPQHF.

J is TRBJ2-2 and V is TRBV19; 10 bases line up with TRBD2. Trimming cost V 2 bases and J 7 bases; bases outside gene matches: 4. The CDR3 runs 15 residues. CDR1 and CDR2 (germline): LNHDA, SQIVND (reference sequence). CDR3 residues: CASSILAGAVGELFF. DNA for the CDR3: TGTGCCAGTAGTATACTAGCGGGAGCCGTCGGGGAGCTGTTTTTT.

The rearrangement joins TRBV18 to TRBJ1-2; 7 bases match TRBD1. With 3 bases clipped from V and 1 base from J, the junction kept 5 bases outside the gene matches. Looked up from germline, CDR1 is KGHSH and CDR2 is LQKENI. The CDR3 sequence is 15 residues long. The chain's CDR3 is CASSPPDRLNYGYTF. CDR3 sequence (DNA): TGTGCCAGCTCACCGCCGGACAGGCTTAACTATGGCTACACCTTC. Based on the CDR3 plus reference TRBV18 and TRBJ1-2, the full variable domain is NAGVMQNPRHLVRRRGQEARLRCSPMKGHSHVYWYRQLPEEGLKFMVYLQKENIIDESGMPKERFSAEFPKEGPSILRIQQVVRGDSAAYFCASSPPDRLNYGYTFGSGTRLTVV.

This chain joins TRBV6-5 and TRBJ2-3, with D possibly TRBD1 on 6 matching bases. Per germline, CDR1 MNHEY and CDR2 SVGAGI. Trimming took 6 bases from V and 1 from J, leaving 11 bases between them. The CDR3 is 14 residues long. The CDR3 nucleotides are TGTGCCAGCAGCATAGGGGGTGGCACAGATACGCAGTATTTT. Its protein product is CASSIGGGTDTQYF.

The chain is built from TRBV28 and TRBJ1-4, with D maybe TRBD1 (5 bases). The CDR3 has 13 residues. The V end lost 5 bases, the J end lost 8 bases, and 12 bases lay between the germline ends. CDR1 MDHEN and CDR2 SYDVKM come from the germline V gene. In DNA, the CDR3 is TGTGCCAGCAGTGTTGTAGGGGCCGAAAAACTGTTTTTT. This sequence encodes CASSVVGAEKLFF.

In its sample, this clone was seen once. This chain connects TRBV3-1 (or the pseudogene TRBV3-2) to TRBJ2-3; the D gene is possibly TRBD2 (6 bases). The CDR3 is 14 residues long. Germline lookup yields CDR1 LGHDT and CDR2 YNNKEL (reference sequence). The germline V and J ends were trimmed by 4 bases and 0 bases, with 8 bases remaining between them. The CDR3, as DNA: TGTGCCAGCAGCCCCAGCGGGAGCACAGATACGCAGTATTTT. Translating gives CASSPSGSTDTQYF.

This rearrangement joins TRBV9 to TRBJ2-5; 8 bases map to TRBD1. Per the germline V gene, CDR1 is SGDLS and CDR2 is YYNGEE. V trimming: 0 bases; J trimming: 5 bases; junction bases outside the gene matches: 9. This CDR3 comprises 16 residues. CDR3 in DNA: TGTGCCAGCAGCGTAGCTGGTGACAGGGGTTCTGAGACCCAGTACTTC. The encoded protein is CASSVAGDRGSETQYF.

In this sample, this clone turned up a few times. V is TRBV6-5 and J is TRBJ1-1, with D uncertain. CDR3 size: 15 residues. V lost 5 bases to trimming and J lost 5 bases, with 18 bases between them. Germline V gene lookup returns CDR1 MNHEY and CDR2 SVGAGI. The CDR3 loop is CASSLRQRPHTEAFF. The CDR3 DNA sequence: TGTGCCAGCAGTCTCCGGCAGAGGCCACATACTGAAGCTTTCTTT.

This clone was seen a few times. DNA of the CDR3: TGTGCCAGCAGCATTGACTCCTCCTACGAGCAGTACTTC. This translates into CASSIDSSYEQYF. The genes are TRBV5-4 and TRBJ2-7; no reliable D call. The ends were cut back, 4 bases at V and 0 bases at J, with 8 bases in the middle. Germline V gene lookup returns CDR1 SGHNT and CDR2 YYREEE (reference sequence). The CDR3 is 13 amino acids.

In DNA form, the CDR3 reads TGTGCCAGCAGTTACTCGCCGGACAGGGCAAACACTGAAGCTTTCTTT. The encoded protein is CASSYSPDRANTEAFF. The J gene is TRBJ1-1, the V gene TRBV6-6; 8 positions agree with TRBD1. The V gene's germline CDR1 is MNHNY and CDR2 SVGAGI (reference sequence). The CDR3 has 16 amino acids. After removal of 0 bases from V and 2 bases from J, the junction contained 5 bases not matched to a gene.

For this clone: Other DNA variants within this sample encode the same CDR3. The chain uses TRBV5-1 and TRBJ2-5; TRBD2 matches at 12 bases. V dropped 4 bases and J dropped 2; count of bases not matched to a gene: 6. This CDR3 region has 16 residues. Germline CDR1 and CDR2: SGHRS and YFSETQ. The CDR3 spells CASSLSGTSGQETQYF. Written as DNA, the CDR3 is TGCGCCAGCAGCCTGTCCGGGACTAGCGGGCAAGAGACCCAGTACTTC.

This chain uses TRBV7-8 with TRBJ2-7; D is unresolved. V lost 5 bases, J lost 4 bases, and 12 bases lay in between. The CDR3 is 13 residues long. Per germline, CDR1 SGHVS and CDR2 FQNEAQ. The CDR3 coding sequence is TGTGCCAGCAGCCCCCTCTCCGGGTACGAGCAGTACTTC. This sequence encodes CASSPLSGYEQYF.

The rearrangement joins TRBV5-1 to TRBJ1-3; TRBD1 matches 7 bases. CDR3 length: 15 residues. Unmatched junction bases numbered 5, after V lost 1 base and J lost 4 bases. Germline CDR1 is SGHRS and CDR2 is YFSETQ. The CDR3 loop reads CASSLSGTAGNTIYF. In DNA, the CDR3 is TGCGCCAGCAGCTTGTCCGGGACAGCAGGAAACACCATATATTTT.

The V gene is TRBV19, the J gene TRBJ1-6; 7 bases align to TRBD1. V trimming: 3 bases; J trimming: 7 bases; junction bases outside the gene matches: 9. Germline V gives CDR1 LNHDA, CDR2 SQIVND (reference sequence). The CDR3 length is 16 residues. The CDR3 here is CASSIRDSLKNSPLHF. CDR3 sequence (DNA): TGTGCCAGTAGTATTCGGGACAGCCTAAAAAATTCACCCCTCCACTTT.

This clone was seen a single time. The CDR3 is CASSSNYQPQHF. The CDR3 region has the DNA TGTGCCAGCAGCTCCAATTATCAGCCCCAGCATTTT. V usage is TRBV5-6 and J usage is TRBJ1-5, with unresolved D. CDR1 and CDR2 from the germline V gene are SGHDT and YYEEEE. The CDR3 has 12 residues. Trimming pared 3 bases from V and 5 bases from J, leaving 6 bases between.

Written as DNA, the CDR3 is TGTGCCAGCAGCGCCGGACAGGGCAGAATTGAAGCTTTCTTT. Translation: CASSAGQGRIEAFF. The rearrangement joins TRBV7-9 to TRBJ1-1; 8 bases fit TRBD1. The CDR3 loop spans 14 amino acids. V was clipped by 5 bases and J by 7 bases; unmatched bases: 9. CDR1 and CDR2 from the germline V gene are SEHNR and FQNEAQ (reference sequence).

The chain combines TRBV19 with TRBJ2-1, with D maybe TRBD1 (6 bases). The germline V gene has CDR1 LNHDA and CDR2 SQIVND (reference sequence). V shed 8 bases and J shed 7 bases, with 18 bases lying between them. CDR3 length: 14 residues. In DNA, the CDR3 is TGTGCCAGTCATCTACAGGGACGGCTTAATGAGCAGTTCTTC. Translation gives CASHLQGRLNEQFF.

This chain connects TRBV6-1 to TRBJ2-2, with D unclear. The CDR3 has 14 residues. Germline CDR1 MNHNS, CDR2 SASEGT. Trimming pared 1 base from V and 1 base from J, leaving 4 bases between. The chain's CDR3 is CASSEVLNTGELFF. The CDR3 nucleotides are TGTGCCAGCAGTGAAGTTCTGAACACCGGGGAGCTGTTTTTT.